This is a list of T cell receptor beta chains from one sample in a study of T-cell reconstitution after alpha-beta-depleted transplantation in children. MiXCR, applied by TCRdb to the PCR reads, yields one record per CDR3 protein. The table lists approximately 240,000 distinct CDR3 sequences, approximately 10% of them singletons. Sample: PBMCs, taken before TCRalphabeta/CD19-depleted stem cell transplant. The receptors shown here come from a child less than two years old with acute myeloid leukemia, due to receive a stem cell transplant. Both conserved end residues are part of each CDR3. Fields, in order: CDR3 protein, V gene, J gene.

CDR3: CASSSAGGPSDEQFF; V: TRBV2; J: TRBJ2-1
CDR3: CASGFYNEQFF; V: TRBV12-5; J: TRBJ2-1
CDR3: CASSLLQGFSTEAFF; V: TRBV5-5; J: TRBJ1-1
CDR3: CASSPRASGRVSGELFF; V: TRBV3-1; J: TRBJ2-2
CDR3: CASRQGRTKTQYF; V: TRBV28; J: TRBJ2-5
CDR3: CASSETQGADTQYF; V: TRBV10-1; J: TRBJ2-3
CDR3: CASSLGGINEKLFF; V: TRBV11-2; J: TRBJ1-4
CDR3: CASRNSAQFDAEAFF; V: TRBV3-1; J: TRBJ1-1
CDR3: CASSAGSGANVPTF; V: TRBV12-3/TRBV12-4; J: TRBJ2-6
CDR3: CSARDGTSGGRDTQYF; V: TRBV20-1; J: TRBJ2-3
CDR3: CAWSVGTGADVLTF; V: TRBV30; J: TRBJ2-6
CDR3: CASSSRTGVYTEAFF; V: TRBV18; J: TRBJ1-1
CDR3: CASSLDPRLDF; V: TRBV7-9; J: TRBJ1-1
CDR3: CASSLPGLEGGEQFF; V: TRBV7-8; J: TRBJ2-1
CDR3: CASSARTELTEAFF; V: TRBV18; J: TRBJ1-1
CDR3: CASSDTPSVSQPQHF; V: TRBV9; J: TRBJ1-5
CDR3: CAWTRGPRGYTF; V: TRBV30; J: TRBJ1-2
CDR3: CASRDLLTTYEQYF; V: TRBV20-1; J: TRBJ2-7
CDR3: CASRGGTLSSYEQYF; V: TRBV2; J: TRBJ2-7